The 28 T cell receptor beta chains below come from one sample, sequenced in a study of cytomegalovirus exposure and HLA in healthy donors. PCR used 60 Vbeta primers and 13 Jbeta primers. Sequenced by immunoSEQ multiplex PCR; TCRdb stores in-frame clones only, minus some. The top ten hold roughly 3.6% of the sample, which has fewer than 200,000 clones, approximately 77% seen once. Sample: PBMCs. The receptor set was obtained from a man under 40 in good health and CMV-seropositive.

The chain joins TRBV27 to TRBJ1-4; D unresolved. The CDR3 length is 14 residues. V dropped 5 bases and J dropped 8 bases, with 15 bases sitting between them. Germline CDR1 MNHEY, CDR2 SMNVEV (reference sequence). CDR3 in amino acids: CASSETPPREKLFF. CDR3 bases: TGTGCCAGCAGTGAGACTCCACCTCGGGAAAAACTGTTTTTT.

The chain uses TRBV18 and TRBJ1-5; no definite D call. The CDR3 extends over 15 amino acids. Trimming took 2 bases from V and 3 from J, leaving 11 bases between them. Looked up from germline, CDR1 is KGHSH and CDR2 is LQKENI. The CDR3 loop is CASSPTEGNNQPQHF. The CDR3 nucleotides are TGTGCCAGCTCACCAACGGAGGGTAACAATCAGCCCCAGCATTTT.

The chain carries TRBV27 and TRBJ1-1; D call uncertain. Trimming shortened V by 3 bases and J by 1 base, and 3 bases separated the two germline ends. CDR3 length equals 12 residues. Germline CDR1 MNHEY, CDR2 SMNVEV (reference sequence). The CDR3 coding sequence is TGTGCCAGCAGTTTCGGGAACACTGAAGCTTTCTTT. Its protein is CASSFGNTEAFF.

For the CDR3, the DNA is TGTGCCAGCAGTGAATTCGGACAGGGCAATCAGCCCCAGCATTTT. Protein sequence: CASSEFGQGNQPQHF. The chain recombines TRBV6-1 with TRBJ1-5; 7 bases are a match to TRBD1. The CDR3 length is 15 residues. Germline assignment: CDR1 MNHNS and CDR2 SASEGT. Losses at the gene ends were 2 bases for V and 2 bases for J; bases not matched to a gene: 3.

J is TRBJ2-7 and V is TRBV9; tentative D call: TRBD1 (6 bases). Deletions cut 2 bases from V and 0 bases from J, with 12 bases between. The CDR3 is made up of 15 amino acids. CDR1 and CDR2 from the germline V gene are SGDLS and YYNGEE. The CDR3 DNA reads as TGTGCCAGCAGCGTGGGGGCAGCGAACTCCTACGAGCAGTACTTC. This sequence encodes CASSVGAANSYEQYF.

The chain employs TRBV2 and TRBJ2-7, with TRBD2 matching over 15 bases. The CDR3 covers 18 residues. Germline lookup yields CDR1 SNHLY and CDR2 FYNNEI. V was pared by 6 bases and J by 1 base, with 10 bases of the junction left unmatched. CDR3 region: CASSGLAGGPGTSYEQYF. The CDR3 DNA reads TGTGCCAGCAGCGGACTAGCGGGGGGGCCGGGGACGTCCTACGAGCAGTACTTC.

The rearrangement uses TRBV2 and TRBJ2-7; 8 bases map to TRBD1. V lost 6 bases to trimming and J lost 1 base; unmatched junction nucleotides: 14. This CDR3 comprises 17 residues. Germline V gene data show CDR1 as SNHLY and CDR2 as FYNNEI. Here the CDR3 reads CASRTPPLDRASYEQYF. The CDR3 DNA is TGTGCCAGCAGGACGCCTCCCTTGGACAGGGCGTCCTACGAGCAGTACTTC.

The chain carries TRBV27 and TRBJ2-1; 7 nucleotides match TRBD2. With V trimmed by 6 bases and J by 3 bases, 8 bases remained unmatched. Per the germline V gene, CDR1 is MNHEY and CDR2 is SMNVEV (reference sequence). The length of the CDR3 is 15 residues. CDR3 coding DNA: TGTGCCAGCAGCTTAGAGGGCGGGGGCTACAATGAGCAGTTCTTC. Encoded protein: CASSLEGGGYNEQFF.

The rearrangement joins TRBV25-1 to TRBJ2-3, with 9 bases identical to TRBD1. This CDR3 has 14 amino acids. Germline trimming cut 4 bases from V and 3 bases from J; bases unmatched to any gene: 2. Per germline, CDR1 MGHDK and CDR2 SYGVNS. The CDR3 loop is CASSGDRETDTQYF. The CDR3 nucleotides are TGTGCCAGCAGTGGGGACAGGGAGACAGATACGCAGTATTTT.

This clone has just one count. The chain carries TRBV7-6 and TRBJ2-7; weak D call: TRBD2 (6 bases). V was pared by 5 bases and J by 1 base, with 15 bases between. The CDR3 contains 15 residues. Per the germline V gene, CDR1 is SGHVS and CDR2 is FNYEAQ. In DNA, the CDR3 is TGTGCCAGCAGCCTCGCTAGCGCGGGTTCCTACGAGCAGTACTTC. Translated, it gives CASSLASAGSYEQYF.

V gene TRBV14 combines with J gene TRBJ2-1; 10 positions match TRBD2. Per the germline V gene, CDR1 is SGHDN and CDR2 is FVKESK. The CDR3 consists of 13 residues. V trimming: 4 bases; J trimming: 9 bases; junction bases outside the gene matches: 3. Written as DNA, the CDR3 is TGTGCCAGCAGCCGTGGACTAGCGGTTGAGCAGTTCTTC. Its protein product is CASSRGLAVEQFF.

The rearrangement links TRBV5-6 to TRBJ1-2, with no clear D. Trimming removed 3 bases at V and 8 bases at J, with 8 bases between. The CDR3 length is 11 residues. Per germline, CDR1 SGHDT and CDR2 YYEEEE. The CDR3: CASSSRLGYTF. CDR3 DNA sequence: TGTGCCAGCAGCTCTCGGTTAGGCTACACCTTC.

The chain recombines TRBV10-3 with TRBJ2-5; perhaps TRBD2 as D (6 bases). The CDR3 has 14 amino acids. In germline, CDR1 is ENHRY, CDR2 SYGVKD. Trimming left V 3 bases short and J 2 bases short, with 10 bases between. CDR3 amino acids: CAISDLGGQETQYF. The CDR3 DNA is TGTGCCATCAGTGATCTGGGGGGACAAGAGACCCAGTACTTC.

The gene calls are TRBV4-2 and TRBJ1-2, with 8 bases that match TRBD1. From germline, CDR1 is LGHNA and CDR2 YNFKEQ. The ends lost 3 bases at V and 0 bases at J; junction bases unmatched: 3. CDR3 length: 15 amino acids. The CDR3 sequence: CASSHGQGTNYGYTF. The DNA of the CDR3 is TGTGCCAGCAGCCATGGACAGGGAACTAACTATGGCTACACCTTC.

V is TRBV25-1 and J is TRBJ1-4, with 9 bases identical to TRBD1. The CDR3 runs 15 residues. The trim removed 3 bases at V and 5 bases at J, leaving 4 bases unmatched. Germline V lookup: CDR1 MGHDK, CDR2 SYGVNS. The CDR3 loop reads CASSERDRENEKLFF. For the CDR3, the DNA is TGTGCCAGCAGTGAGAGGGACAGGGAAAATGAAAAACTGTTTTTT. The full variable domain, in which reference TRBV25-1 and TRBJ1-4 provide the parts outside the CDR3, is EADIYQTPRYLVIGTGKKITLECSQTMGHDKMYWYQQDPGMELHLIHYSYGVNSTEKGDLSSESTVSRIRTEHFPLTLESARPSHTSQYLCASSERDRENEKLFFGSGTQLSVL.

This clone was observed a few times. This chain uses TRBV5-3 with TRBJ2-7; D uncertain. TRBV5-3 is flagged as an ORF with uncertain function. Trimming pared 0 bases from V and 0 bases from J, leaving 4 bases between. This CDR3 comprises 13 residues. The CDR3 spells CARSLDNSYEQYF. CDR3 bases: TGTGCCAGAAGCTTGGACAACTCCTACGAGCAGTACTTC.

This chain links TRBV7-3 with TRBJ1-3; D uncertain. The CDR3 covers 12 residues. Trimming removed 4 bases from V and 4 bases from J, with 5 bases in between. The germline CDR1 and CDR2 sequences are SGHTA and FQGTGA. CDR3 protein: CASSSPGNTIYF. DNA for the CDR3: TGTGCCAGCAGCTCTCCCGGAAACACCATATATTTT.

The V and J genes are TRBV27 and TRBJ1-1, with unresolved D. The germline gives CDR1 MNHEY, CDR2 SMNVEV (reference sequence). The CDR3 is 14 amino acids. Trimming left V 2 bases short and J 0 bases short, with 7 bases between. CDR3 DNA: TGTGCCAGCAGTTTAGGCGACATGAACACTGAAGCTTTCTTT. Encoded protein: CASSLGDMNTEAFF.

V and J are TRBV29-1 and TRBJ1-1; perhaps TRBD1 as D (6 bases). The germline V gene has CDR1 SQVTM and CDR2 ANQGSEA. The length of the CDR3 is 13 residues. The germline V and J ends were trimmed by 7 bases and 4 bases, with 16 bases remaining between them. The CDR3 protein is CSAGEGVGTEAFF. Here the CDR3 DNA reads TGCAGCGCGGGCGAGGGGGTGGGCACTGAAGCTTTCTTT.

The chain combines TRBV9 with TRBJ2-3, with a weak D call TRBD2 (5 bases). In germline, CDR1 is SGDLS, CDR2 YYNGEE. The V end was cut by 0 bases, the J end by 5 bases, with 13 bases between. The CDR3 loop spans 15 amino acids. CDR3 DNA sequence: TGTGCCAGCAGCGTAGCTCTAGGAGGCATAGATACGCAGTATTTT. This encodes CASSVALGGIDTQYF.

The chain uses TRBV6-1 and TRBJ1-5; no clear D gene. The CDR3 covers 15 residues. Germline V gene lookup returns CDR1 MNHNS and CDR2 SASEGT. Trimming removed 4 bases from V and 0 bases from J, with 10 bases in between. The CDR3 DNA reads as TGTGCCAGCAGTGCAACAGTTTATAGCAATCAGCCCCAGCATTTT. Amino acid sequence: CASSATVYSNQPQHF.

V gene TRBV11-2 combines with J gene TRBJ2-1, with D tentatively TRBD2 (6 bases). Trimming shortened V by 7 bases and J by 2 bases, and 15 bases separated the two germline ends. The CDR3 is 15 residues long. The germline V gene has CDR1 SGHAT and CDR2 FQNNGV. The CDR3 spells CASTIWGETYNEQFF. The DNA of the CDR3 is TGTGCCAGCACCATCTGGGGGGAAACCTACAATGAGCAGTTCTTC. Based on the CDR3 plus reference TRBV11-2 and TRBJ2-1, the full variable domain is EAGVAQSPRYKIIEKRQSVAFWCNPISGHATLYWYQQILGQGPKLLIQFQNNGVVDDSQLPKDRFSAERLKGVDSTLKIQPAKLEDSAVYLCASTIWGETYNEQFFGPGTRLTVL.

This clone was seen only once. The chain joins TRBV14 to TRBJ2-7; unclear D gene. CDR1 and CDR2 (germline): SGHDN, FVKESK. The CDR3 covers 17 residues. V was shortened by 1 base and J by 0 bases, with 16 bases between the two germline ends. The CDR3 region is CASSQVRTEGYSYEQYF. For the CDR3, the DNA is TGTGCCAGCAGCCAAGTTCGTACAGAAGGTTACTCCTACGAGCAGTACTTC. The full variable domain, with the rest looked up from reference TRBV14 and TRBJ2-7, is EAGVTQFPSHSVIEKGQTVTLRCDPISGHDNLYWYRRVMGKEIKFLLHFVKESKQDESGMPNNRFLAERTGGTYSTLKVQPAELEDSGVYFCASSQVRTEGYSYEQYFGPGTRLTVT.

The rearrangement uses TRBV7-2 and TRBJ2-7, with D hard to call. Germline assignment: CDR1 SGHTA and CDR2 FQGNSA. This CDR3 spans 14 amino acids. V lost 4 bases and J lost 2, with 12 bases in between. The CDR3 bases are TGTGCCAGCAGCTCCCCTCGCACTGCCTACGAGCAGTACTTC. As protein: CASSSPRTAYEQYF.

As for this clone: Other DNA variants within this sample encode the same CDR3. The gene calls are TRBV5-4 and TRBJ2-2; 7 bases align to TRBD2. V lost 0 bases, J lost 1 base, and 0 bases stayed unmatched. The germline CDR1 and CDR2 sequences are SGHNT and YYREEE (reference sequence). There are 15 residues in the CDR3. The CDR3: CASSLASGNTGELFF. Here the CDR3 DNA reads TGTGCCAGCAGCTTGGCTAGCGGGAACACCGGGGAGCTGTTTTTT.

V is TRBV6-4 and J is TRBJ2-3; TRBD2 might be the D (7 bases). Germline V gene data show CDR1 as MRHNA and CDR2 as SNTAGT. The V end lost 3 bases, the J end lost 4 bases, and 11 bases lay between the germline ends. The CDR3 consists of 14 residues. Here the CDR3 reads CASSERGGSDTQYF. CDR3 in DNA: TGTGCCAGCAGTGAAAGGGGGGGATCAGATACGCAGTATTTT.

The V call is TRBV7-9, the J call TRBJ2-5; possibly TRBD2 for D (5 bases). The length of the CDR3 is 14 residues. The V and J ends lost 7 bases and 5 bases respectively, with 17 bases between them. Germline V CDR1 and CDR2: SEHNR, FQNEAQ (reference sequence). Here the CDR3 DNA reads TGTGCCAGCACCTCCGTTGAAGGCGGGGAGACCCAGTACTTC. It encodes CASTSVEGGETQYF.

This clone was counted only a few times. The J gene is TRBJ1-6, the V gene TRBV4-1; 7 bases are a match to TRBD1. J was trimmed by 3 bases and V by 3 bases; bases with no gene match: 11. Germline CDR1 is MGHRA and CDR2 is YSYEKL. The CDR3 loop spans 18 amino acids. The CDR3 spells CASSHQPGQSFYNSPLHF. As DNA, the CDR3 is TGCGCCAGCAGCCACCAGCCGGGACAGAGTTTCTATAATTCACCCCTCCACTTT.